The rows below give T cell receptor beta chains drawn from one sample of a study of T cell changes during pregnancy in multiple sclerosis. Sequencing was performed with immunoSEQ multiplex PCR; in TCRdb, only in-frame clones are kept and a portion is missing. The data show about 53,000 clones, more than 90% seen once. Material: CD8+ T cells from peripheral blood mononuclear cells, obtained before pregnancy. The receptors here all came from a female donor with multiple sclerosis, enrolled in a pregnancy study. Each CDR3 is given with its conserved first and last residue. Fields, in order: V gene, D gene, clone size, J gene, CDR3 DNA, CDR3 protein. The D gene is left open where the match is weak. Clone size is not always given. Where it is, it says once, few, many or a class for expanded clones.

>TRBV19|-|-|TRBJ1-2
TGTGCCAGTAGCGTGGGGGGGTATGGCTACACCTTC
CASSVGGYGYTF
>TRBV5-6|TRBD1|-|TRBJ2-7
TGTGCCAGCAGGACGGGACAGGGTCCGTTCTACGAGCAGTACTTC
CASRTGQGPFYEQYF
>TRBV11-2|-|-|TRBJ2-5
TGTGCCAGCAGCTTACTGGGGGCGGAGACCCAGTACTTC
CASSLLGAETQYF
>TRBV7-6|TRBD2|few|TRBJ2-7
TGTGCCAGCAGCTCGCCAACTAGCGGAATTTCCTACGAGCAGTACTTC
CASSSPTSGISYEQYF
>TRBV6-1|-|-|TRBJ2-1
TGTGCCAGCTACGTTCAGGGGATCAATGAGCAGTTCTTC
CASYVQGINEQFF
>TRBV27|TRBD1|-|TRBJ1-1
TGTGCCAGCAGCTATACAGGGGGGAACACTGAAGCTTTCTTT
CASSYTGGNTEAFF
>TRBV4-2|TRBD2|-|TRBJ2-1
TGTGCCAGCAGCCCGGGGGAGGGTATGAACAATGAGCAGTTCTTC
CASSPGEGMNNEQFF
>TRBV7-2|-|-|TRBJ1-2
TGTGCCAGCAGCTTGGACAGCCTTGCGTCCTATGGCTACACCTTC
CASSLDSLASYGYTF
>TRBV19|TRBD2|-|TRBJ2-7
TGTGCCAGTAGTGGGGGACTAGCGGGGGGGCAAGGCGAGCAGTACTTC
CASSGGLAGGQGEQYF
>TRBV10-2|TRBD1|-|TRBJ2-7
TGCGCCAGCAGTGGGGGGACAGACGACTCCTACGAGCAGTACTTC
CASSGGTDDSYEQYF
>TRBV4-2|-|once|TRBJ2-7
TGTGCCAGCAGCCACCTACGGGACTACGAGCAGTACTTC
CASSHLRDYEQYF
>TRBV7-9|-|-|TRBJ1-1
TGTGCCAGCAGCTTAACAGGTGGCACTGAAGCTTTCTTT
CASSLTGGTEAFF
>TRBV7-8|TRBD2|-|TRBJ2-3
TGTGCCAGCAGCTTAGGGCGGGGGGGCACAGATACGCAGTATTTT
CASSLGRGGTDTQYF
>TRBV19|-|-|TRBJ2-1
TGTGCCATTTCGACTAGCTCCTACAATGAGCAGTTCTTC
CAISTSSYNEQFF
>TRBV4-2|TRBD1|-|TRBJ1-5
TGTGCCAGCAGCCAAGTTTTACAGGGGAACCAGCCCCAGCATTTT
CASSQVLQGNQPQHF
>TRBV11-2|-|-|TRBJ2-5
TGTGCCAGCAGCGCGATCGGGTGGGAGACCCAGTACTTC
CASSAIGWETQYF
>TRBV4-3|TRBD2|-|TRBJ2-3
TGCGCCAGCAGCCAAGGCCCGGGGGGAATCACAGATACGCAGTATTTT
CASSQGPGGITDTQYF
>TRBV4-3|-|-|TRBJ2-5
TGCGCCAGCAGCCAAGACCCCTCCCCCGAGGAGACCCAGTACTTC
CASSQDPSPEETQYF
>TRBV15|-|-|TRBJ1-5
TGTGCCACCAGCGAGCCGGGAGGTCAGCCCCAGCATTTT
CATSEPGGQPQHF
>TRBV5-4|TRBD2|-|TRBJ2-1
TGTGCCAGCAGCTTGGCCGGGGAAGGGGAGGGGGAGCAGTTCTTC
CASSLAGEGEGEQFF
>TRBV15|-|-|TRBJ1-2
TGTGCCACCAGCAGAGATGAAACAGTCTATGGCTACACCTTC
CATSRDETVYGYTF
>TRBV4-1|-|-|TRBJ1-4
TGCGCCAGCAGCCAAGTTCCTCAGAGGGATCCTGAAAAACTGTTTTTT
CASSQVPQRDPEKLFF
>TRBV5-5|-|-|TRBJ2-7
TGTGCCAGCAGCCCCGAGGGAGACTACGAGCAGTACTTC
CASSPEGDYEQYF
>TRBV6-5|-|-|TRBJ2-7
TGTGCCAGCAGTTACTCGGGCACAGGGACCCCCTACGAGCAGTACTTC
CASSYSGTGTPYEQYF
>TRBV18|TRBD1|-|TRBJ1-2
TGTGCCAGCTCACCACCAAGGACAGGGGGCCACTATGGCTACACCTTC
CASSPPRTGGHYGYTF
>TRBV12-5|-|-|TRBJ2-5
TGTGCTAGTGGTTCGTCGACAGGGAGGGAGACCCAGTACTTC
CASGSSTGRETQYF
>TRBV5-1|-|-|TRBJ1-1
TGCGCCAGCAGACTGGACAGCGCCCTTGAAGCTTTCTTT
CASRLDSALEAFF
>TRBV11-2|TRBD2|-|TRBJ2-7
TGTGCCAGCAGCCGAGAGGCGGGGGGTCCGATCTACGAGCAGTACTTC
CASSREAGGPIYEQYF
>TRBV4-2|TRBD1|-|TRBJ1-4
TGTGCCAGCAGCCAAGATGGGACAGGAGCTTTTGCAACTAATGAAAAACTGTTTTTT
CASSQDGTGAFATNEKLFF
>TRBV10-3|TRBD1|-|TRBJ1-5
TGTGCCATCAGTGAGACAGGGGATAGCAATCAGCCCCAGCATTTT
CAISETGDSNQPQHF
>TRBV4-3|-|-|TRBJ1-4
TGCGCCAGCAGCCAAGAATTAGCTGGGGGGGGATTTGAAAAACTGTTTTTT
CASSQELAGGGFEKLFF
>TRBV6-4|-|few|TRBJ2-6
TGTGCCAGCAGTGACTCCGGGGGCTCTGGGGCCAACGTCCTGACTTTC
CASSDSGGSGANVLTF
>TRBV13|TRBD1|-|TRBJ1-1
TGTGCCAGCAGAACGGGACAGGGGGTTATGAACACTGAAGCTTTCTTT
CASRTGQGVMNTEAFF
>TRBV7-9|TRBD1|-|TRBJ2-7
TGTGCCAGCAGCTCCCCGGACAGGATAGTGAACGAGCAGTACTTC
CASSSPDRIVNEQYF
>TRBV19|-|-|TRBJ1-1
TGTGCCAGTAGTATGGCCAGGCGGAACACTGAAGCTTTCTTT
CASSMARRNTEAFF
>TRBV7-9|-|-|TRBJ2-7
TGTGCCAGCAGCTCTAACTACGAGCAGTACTTC
CASSSNYEQYF
>TRBV6-4|TRBD1|-|TRBJ2-3
TGTGCCAGCAGTGACTCGCCAGGGGGCGCAGATACGCAGTATTTT
CASSDSPGGADTQYF
>TRBV5-6|-|once|TRBJ1-1
TGTGCCAGCAGCTTGGCGTCCTGGGCCCCTGAAGCTTTCTTT
CASSLASWAPEAFF
>TRBV10-2|-|few|TRBJ2-1
TGCGCCAGCAGTGAGAAGGAGTACTACAATGAGCAGTTCTTC
CASSEKEYYNEQFF
>TRBV19|TRBD1|-|TRBJ1-1
TGTGCCAGTAGTCCCCCAGGGGGGATCACTGAAGCTTTCTTT
CASSPPGGITEAFF
>TRBV5-1|-|once|TRBJ2-7
TGCGCCAGCAGCTTGGGGTCCAGAAATTTCTACGAGCAGTACTTC
CASSLGSRNFYEQYF
>TRBV30|-|-|TRBJ1-5
TGTGCCTGTCGGCCCCAGCATTTT
CACRPQHF
>TRBV19|-|few|TRBJ1-1
TGTGCCACCTGGGGAGGGCTGGCTTTCTTT
CATWGGLAFF
>TRBV2|-|-|TRBJ2-5
TGTGCCAGCAGTGGTGAGGAGGAGACCCAGTACTTC
CASSGEEETQYF
>TRBV9|-|-|TRBJ2-1
TGTGCCAGCAGCGTAGATGGGGCTAGCTCCTACAATGAGCAGTTCTTC
CASSVDGASSYNEQFF